Listed here is a single T cell receptor beta chain. Its antigen is unknown. Germline trimming cut 6 bases from V and 10 bases from J; bases unmatched to any gene: 7. From germline, CDR1 is SEHNR and CDR2 FQNEAQ (reference sequence). This CDR3 region has 14 residues. PCR primers comprised 60 Vbeta and 13 Jbeta primers. Authors' methods: About 88 million unique TCR beta chains, about 11 million of them shared, were counted by a later analysis. Assay used: immunoSEQ multiplex PCR; TCRdb lists only in-frame clones, some missing. V and J calls and clone size are given by that table; D and trimming were obtained from the DNA. The sample records under 200,000 clones, roughly 84% being singletons. This entry is derived from a study of cytomegalovirus exposure and HLA in healthy donors. General study findings and limits: In a later analysis, a missense DCLRE1C variant was linked to TCR beta V- and J-gene trimming. Sequencing artifact likely explains a cluster of highly shared sequence variants. The study found most TCR sequences rare, yet found some public TCRs in many donors.

The receptor comes from a boy aged 5-17 years in good health and CMV-seronegative. The sample taken for sequencing was PBMCs. V gene TRBV7-9 combines with J gene TRBJ1-6; TRBD1 agrees at 9 bases. The CDR3: CASSRDREQSPLHF. The CDR3 region has the DNA TGTGCCAGCAGTCGGGACAGGGAACAATCACCCCTCCACTTT. The variable domain in full, completed from reference TRBV7-9 and TRBJ1-6, reads DTGVSQNPRHKITKRGQNVTFRCDPISEHNRLYWYRQTLGQGPEFLTYFQNEAQLEKSRLLSDRFSAERPKGSFSTLEIQRTEQGDSAMYLCASSRDREQSPLHFGNGTRLTVT.